The next 25 T cell receptor beta chains were all read from a single sample in a study of T-cell memory formation after mild COVID-19. A single record per CDR3 protein comes from TCRdb applying MiXCR to the 5' RACE reads. Of hundreds of thousands of distinct CDR3 sequences listed, around 28% are singletons. Sequencing input: PBMCs or a T cell subset sorted from them (not recorded which). The receptors derive from an adult woman who had mild COVID-19 (a few samples of this study predate the infection). Cell type and time point are not known.

This clonotype was seen more than once but under ten times. The chain has TRBV2 and TRBJ2-5, with D maybe TRBD2 (5 bases). Looked up from germline, CDR1 is SNHLY and CDR2 is FYNNEI. CDR3 length: 13 residues. The V end was cut by 4 bases, the J end by 0 bases, with 6 bases between. CDR3 loop: CASSGTYQETQYF. CDR3 DNA: TGTGCCAGCAGTGGGACTTACCAAGAGACCCAGTACTTC.

The CDR3, as DNA: TGTGCCGGAGCTAGCGGGGACAACCTCCCCGGAGAGACCCAGTACTTC. Encoded protein: CAGASGDNLPGETQYF. The rearrangement joins TRBV7-9 to TRBJ2-5, with 9 bases fitting TRBD2. V trimming: 11 bases; J trimming: 4 bases; junction bases outside the gene matches: 17. Germline V gene data show CDR1 as SEHNR and CDR2 as FQNEAQ (reference sequence). This CDR3 has 16 residues.

V usage is TRBV6-2 or TRBV6-3 and J usage is TRBJ2-7; D ambiguous. V gave up 4 bases and J gave up 1 base, with 14 bases separating them. The CDR3 spans 15 residues. CDR1 is MNHEY and CDR2 is SVGEGT in the germline V gene. CDR3 sequence (DNA): TGTGCCAGCAGTTCAACCCGGGTCCTGTCCTACGAGCAGTACTTC. Encoded protein: CASSSTRVLSYEQYF.

The rearrangement uses TRBV7-8 and TRBJ1-4, with 8 bases aligning to TRBD1. With 5 bases clipped from V and 2 bases from J, the junction kept 7 bases outside the gene matches. There are 16 residues in the CDR3. Germline loops: CDR1 SGHVS, CDR2 FQNEAQ. The DNA for the CDR3 is TGTGCCAGCAGCACAGTGACAGGGGTCACTAATGAAAAACTGTTTTTT. This codes for CASSTVTGVTNEKLFF.

This clonotype was detected many times. CDR3 protein: CASSLEGVGTDTQYF. CDR3 in DNA: TGCGCCAGCAGCTTGGAGGGAGTGGGAACAGATACGCAGTATTTT. V usage is TRBV5-1 and J usage is TRBJ2-3; a weak D match, TRBD2 (5 bases). Germline V gives CDR1 SGHRS, CDR2 YFSETQ. The V gene lost 0 bases and the J gene lost 3 bases, with 11 bases spanning the gap. This CDR3 region has 15 residues.

Here the CDR3 reads CASSPGAMNEQFF. DNA for the CDR3: TGTGCCAGCTCGCCGGGGGCAATGAATGAGCAGTTCTTC. The rearrangement joins TRBV18 to TRBJ2-1; possibly TRBD1 or TRBD2 for D (6 bases each). This CDR3 is 13 amino acids long. V gave up 6 bases and J gave up 7 bases, with 13 bases separating them. Germline assignment: CDR1 KGHSH and CDR2 LQKENI.

The chain uses TRBV3-1 and TRBJ2-1; the D gene is possibly TRBD1 (6 bases). The CDR3 is 13 amino acids. With 4 bases removed from V and 9 bases from J, the gap between germline ends came to 13 bases. CDR1 LGHDT and CDR2 YNNKEL come from the germline V gene (reference sequence). The CDR3 region is CASSLGQGSEQFF. The DNA for the CDR3 is TGTGCCAGCAGCCTAGGGCAGGGGAGTGAGCAGTTCTTC.

DNA of the CDR3: TGTGCCAGCAGCCAAAATACCGCAGATACGCAGTATTTT. Translation gives CASSQNTADTQYF. The chain couples TRBV14 to TRBJ2-3; no reliable D call. Germline V gene data show CDR1 as SGHDN and CDR2 as FVKESK. Trimming took 2 bases from V and 4 from J, leaving 7 bases between them. The CDR3 spans 13 residues.

The V gene is TRBV28, the J gene TRBJ2-3; D call uncertain. The CDR3 runs 15 residues. The V gene's germline CDR1 is MDHEN and CDR2 SYDVKM. V lost 5 bases to trimming and J lost 4 bases, with 16 bases between them. For the CDR3, the DNA is TGTGCCAGCAGTCCATATACCGGGTCCTCAGATACGCAGTATTTT. Its translation: CASSPYTGSSDTQYF.

This clonotype came up a few times. This rearrangement joins TRBV7-2 to TRBJ1-1; a weak D match, TRBD1 (6 bases). Trimming pared 3 bases from V and 0 bases from J, leaving 11 bases between. The CDR3 extends over 15 amino acids. Per germline, CDR1 SGHTA and CDR2 FQGNSA. The CDR3 DNA is TGTGCCAGCAGCTTTGCAGGGGTCCTGAACACTGAAGCTTTCTTT. Translating gives CASSFAGVLNTEAFF.

V is TRBV6-6 and J is TRBJ2-1; 7 bases match TRBD2. CDR3 length: 16 residues. V shed 6 bases, J shed 2 bases, and the junction held 10 bases outside the gene matches. Per the germline V gene, CDR1 is MNHNY and CDR2 is SVGAGI (reference sequence). The CDR3 region has the DNA TGTGCCAGCAGGGGGGGGGAGAGGAGGCCCTACAATGAGCAGTTCTTC. Amino acids: CASRGGERRPYNEQFF.

The gene calls are TRBV7-8 and TRBJ2-7, with D possibly TRBD2 on 5 matching bases. V was shortened by 5 bases and J by 2 bases, with 19 bases between the two germline ends. This CDR3 spans 16 amino acids. Looked up from germline, CDR1 is SGHVS and CDR2 is FQNEAQ. The CDR3 region has the DNA TGTGCCAGCAGCCCCCTAATTGGGAGAAATGCCTACGAGCAGTACTTC. Its translation is CASSPLIGRNAYEQYF.

This chain uses TRBV10-2 with TRBJ2-7; weak D call: TRBD2 (7 bases). V shed 3 bases and J shed 2 bases, with 14 bases lying between them. The germline V gene encodes CDR1 WSHSY and CDR2 SAAADI. CDR3 length: 15 amino acids. The CDR3 nucleotides are TGCGCCAGCAGTGAAGGGGGGGCGTCTACCTACGAGCAGTACTTC. It yields the protein CASSEGGASTYEQYF.

The V gene is TRBV5-5, the J gene TRBJ2-3; TRBD2 aligns across 10 bases. V shed 0 bases, J shed 2 bases, and the junction held 6 bases outside the gene matches. Germline values: CDR1 SGHKS, CDR2 YYEKEE (reference sequence). The CDR3 is 17 residues long. CDR3 coding DNA: TGTGCCAGCAGCTTGGGCGGGAGCGGGGGGGCCACAGATACGCAGTATTTT. Translation gives CASSLGGSGGATDTQYF.

This clonotype turned up a few times. V is TRBV11-1 and J is TRBJ2-2; TRBD2 matches 9 bases. The ends lost 5 bases at V and 5 bases at J; junction bases unmatched: 3. Germline V CDR1 and CDR2: SGHAT, FQDESV (reference sequence). This CDR3 spans 14 amino acids. The chain's CDR3 is CASSGTSGTGELFF. The CDR3 bases are TGTGCCAGCAGCGGAACTAGCGGGACCGGGGAGCTGTTTTTT.

This chain uses TRBV6-1 with TRBJ2-2; 7 bases match TRBD2. The J segment lost 5 bases and the V segment lost 7 bases, leaving 10 bases of the junction unmatched. This CDR3 is 15 amino acids long. The germline CDR1 and CDR2 sequences are MNHNS and SASEGT. CDR3 in DNA: TGTGCCAGCAAGGTGGCGGGAGTAGATACCGGGGAGCTGTTTTTT. Protein: CASKVAGVDTGELFF.

The gene calls are TRBV4-1 and TRBJ1-3; 9 nucleotides align to TRBD1. CDR1 and CDR2 (germline): MGHRA, YSYEKL. Unmatched junction bases numbered 6, after V lost 3 bases and J lost 0 bases. This CDR3 contains 17 residues. This chain's CDR3 is CASSHRQGVNSGNTIYF. In DNA, the CDR3 is TGCGCCAGCAGCCATCGACAGGGGGTAAACTCTGGAAACACCATATATTTT.

This sequence joins TRBV20-1 and TRBJ2-7, with TRBD1 matching over 7 bases. The V and J ends lost 2 bases and 6 bases, in that order; junction bases with no gene match: 10. The CDR3 covers 14 residues. Germline V gene lookup returns CDR1 DFQATT and CDR2 SNEGSKA (reference sequence). The CDR3 region has the DNA TGCAGTGCTAGAAGACCAGGGGGTCGTTCCGAGCAGTACTTC. It yields the protein CSARRPGGRSEQYF.

This clonotype was detected a few times. The rearrangement links TRBV6-5 to TRBJ2-6; D not resolved. The CDR3 extends over 16 amino acids. The germline V gene encodes CDR1 MNHEY and CDR2 SVGAGI. V gave up 0 bases and J gave up 4 bases, with 10 bases separating them. The CDR3 loop is CASSYSKVAGANVLTF. For the CDR3, the DNA is TGTGCCAGCAGTTACTCCAAGGTGGCAGGGGCCAACGTCCTGACTTTC.

The V and J genes are TRBV11-2 and TRBJ2-5; 8 bases map to TRBD1. V shed 4 bases and J 0 bases; nucleotides not matched to a gene: 7. This CDR3 contains 16 residues. Germline CDR1 SGHAT, CDR2 FQNNGV. CDR3: CASSSVRDRYQETQYF. The CDR3 coding sequence is TGTGCCAGCAGCTCCGTCCGGGACAGGTACCAAGAGACCCAGTACTTC.

This clonotype was counted between two and nine times. This sequence joins TRBV15 and TRBJ2-7; 8 bases match TRBD1. The V gene end was trimmed by 1 base and the J gene end by 2 bases; junction bases not matched to a gene: 4. The germline gives CDR1 LNHNV, CDR2 YYDKDF (reference sequence). The CDR3 is 15 residues long. The CDR3 spells CATSRAGQATYEQYF. The DNA for the CDR3 is TGTGCCACCAGCAGAGCGGGACAGGCAACCTACGAGCAGTACTTC.

The CDR3 DNA reads as TGTGCCAGCAGCTCCGCTGGGGGTGGGGAGACCCAGTACTTC. The encoded protein is CASSSAGGGETQYF. The gene calls are TRBV5-5 and TRBJ2-5; D could derive from TRBD1 or TRBD2 (5 bases each). Per the germline V gene, CDR1 is SGHKS and CDR2 is YYEKEE (reference sequence). V was pared by 3 bases and J by 5 bases, with 14 bases between. The CDR3 has 14 amino acids.

A few counts support this clonotype. The gene calls are TRBV29-1 and TRBJ2-5; D is uncertain. CDR3 length equals 10 residues. V gave up 6 bases and J gave up 5 bases, with 7 bases separating them. Germline V gene sequence: CDR1 SQVTM, CDR2 ANQGSEA. CDR3 amino acids: CSVVWETQYF. The CDR3 coding sequence is TGCAGCGTGGTGTGGGAGACCCAGTACTTC.

The rearrangement uses TRBV24-1 and TRBJ2-3; 7 bases align to TRBD1. The length of the CDR3 is 16 residues. The germline CDR1 and CDR2 sequences are KGHDR and SFDVKD. After removal of 4 bases from V and 5 bases from J, the junction contained 11 bases not matched to a gene. The CDR3 reads CATSDLWTGGGDTQYF. Here the CDR3 DNA reads TGTGCCACCAGTGACCTATGGACAGGTGGGGGAGATACGCAGTATTTT.

This clonotype was seen only once. This chain connects TRBV3-1 to TRBJ1-1; perhaps TRBD1 as D (6 bases). CDR3 length equals 15 residues. In germline, CDR1 is LGHDT, CDR2 YNNKEL (reference sequence). V was shortened by 1 base and J by 1 base, with 10 bases between the two germline ends. CDR3 nucleotide sequence: TGTGCCAGCAGCCAAGTCGGGGGCCGGAACACTGAAGCTTTCTTT. Residues: CASSQVGGRNTEAFF.